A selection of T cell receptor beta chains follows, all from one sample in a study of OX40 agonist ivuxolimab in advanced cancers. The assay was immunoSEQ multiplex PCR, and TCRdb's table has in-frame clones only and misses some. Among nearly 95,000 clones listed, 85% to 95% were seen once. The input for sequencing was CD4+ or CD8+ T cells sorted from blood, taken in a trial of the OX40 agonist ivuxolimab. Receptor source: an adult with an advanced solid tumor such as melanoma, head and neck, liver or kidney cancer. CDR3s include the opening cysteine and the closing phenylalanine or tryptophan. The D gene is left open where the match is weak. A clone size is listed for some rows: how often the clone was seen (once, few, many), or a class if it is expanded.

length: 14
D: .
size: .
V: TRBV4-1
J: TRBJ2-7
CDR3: CASSQDIPRYEQYF
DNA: TGCGCCAGCAGCCAAGATATACCTCGGTACGAGCAGTACTTC

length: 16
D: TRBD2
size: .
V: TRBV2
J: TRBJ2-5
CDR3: CASSERLAERQETQYF
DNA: TGTGCCAGCAGTGAACGACTAGCGGAGCGACAAGAGACCCAGTACTTC

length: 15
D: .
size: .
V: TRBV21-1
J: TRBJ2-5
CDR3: CASSSRDRGEETQYF
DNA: TGTGCCAGCAGCAGCCGAGACAGGGGAGAAGAGACCCAGTACTTC

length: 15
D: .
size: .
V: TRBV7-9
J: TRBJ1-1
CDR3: CASSLEPGEDTEAFF
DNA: TGTGCCAGCAGCTTAGAGCCAGGGGAGGACACTGAAGCTTTCTTT

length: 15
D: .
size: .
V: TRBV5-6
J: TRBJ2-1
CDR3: CASSIGVRVDNEQFF
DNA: TGTGCCAGCAGTATTGGGGTTCGCGTCGACAATGAGCAGTTCTTC

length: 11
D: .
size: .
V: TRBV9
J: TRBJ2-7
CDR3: CASSGTYEQYF
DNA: TGTGCCAGCAGCGGCACCTACGAGCAGTACTTC

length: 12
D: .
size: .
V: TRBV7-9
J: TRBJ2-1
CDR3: CASRTGTNEQFF
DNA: TGTGCCAGCCGCACAGGGACCAATGAGCAGTTCTTC

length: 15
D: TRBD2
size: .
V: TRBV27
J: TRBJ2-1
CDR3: CASSGLAGVPNEQFF
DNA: TGTGCCAGCAGCGGACTAGCGGGAGTCCCAAATGAGCAGTTCTTC

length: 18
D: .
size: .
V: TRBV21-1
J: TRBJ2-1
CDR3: CASSRLAGGLITYNEQFF
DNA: TGTGCCAGCAGCCGGTTAGCGGGGGGGCTTATAACCTACAATGAGCAGTTCTTC

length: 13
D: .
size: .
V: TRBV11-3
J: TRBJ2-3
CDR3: CASSLEGTDTQYF
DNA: TGTGCCAGCAGCTTAGAAGGGACGGATACGCAGTATTTT

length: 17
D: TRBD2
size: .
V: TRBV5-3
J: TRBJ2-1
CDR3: CARRRKREDGSYNEQFF
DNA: TGTGCCAGAAGAAGAAAGCGGGAGGATGGGTCCTACAATGAGCAGTTCTTC

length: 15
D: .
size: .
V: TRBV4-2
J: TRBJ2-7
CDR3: CASSQELGAGYEQYF
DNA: TGTGCCAGCAGCCAAGAATTGGGGGCAGGGTACGAGCAGTACTTC

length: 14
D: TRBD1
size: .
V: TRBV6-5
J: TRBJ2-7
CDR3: CASSYSSGGDEQYF
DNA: TGTGCCAGCAGTTACTCGTCAGGGGGCGACGAGCAGTACTTC

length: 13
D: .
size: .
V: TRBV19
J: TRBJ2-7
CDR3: CASSPGLLGEQYF
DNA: TGTGCCAGTAGCCCCGGATTACTAGGCGAGCAGTACTTC

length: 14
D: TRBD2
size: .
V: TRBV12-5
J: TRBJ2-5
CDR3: CASGPTSGEETQYF
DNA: TGTGCTAGTGGACCGACTAGCGGTGAAGAGACCCAGTACTTC

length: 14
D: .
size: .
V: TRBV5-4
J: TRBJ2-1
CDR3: CASSFYHRAVEQFF
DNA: TGTGCCAGCAGCTTCTATCACAGGGCAGTGGAGCAGTTCTTC

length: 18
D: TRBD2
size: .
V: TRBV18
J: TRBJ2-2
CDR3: CASSPKGTSGSDTGELFF
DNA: TGTGCCAGCTCACCAAAAGGGACTAGCGGGAGTGACACCGGGGAGCTGTTTTTT

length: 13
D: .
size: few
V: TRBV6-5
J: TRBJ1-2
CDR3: CASSPGLAYGYTF
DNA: TGTGCCAGCAGCCCAGGGTTAGCCTATGGCTACACCTTC

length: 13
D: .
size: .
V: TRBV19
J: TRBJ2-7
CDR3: CASARTVSYEQYF
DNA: TGTGCCAGTGCGCGGACGGTTTCCTACGAGCAGTACTTC

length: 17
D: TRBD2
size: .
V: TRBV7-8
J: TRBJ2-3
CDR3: CASSWKLAGSRTDTQYF
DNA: TGTGCCAGCAGCTGGAAGTTAGCGGGGAGCCGCACAGATACGCAGTATTTT

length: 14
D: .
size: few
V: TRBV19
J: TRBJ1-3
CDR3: CASTRMGLRNTIYF
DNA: TGTGCCAGTACCCGAATGGGTCTCCGAAACACCATATATTTT

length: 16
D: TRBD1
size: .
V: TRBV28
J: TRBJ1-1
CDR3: CASRAGGINGATEAFF
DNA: TGTGCCAGCAGAGCAGGGGGTATAAATGGGGCCACTGAAGCTTTCTTT

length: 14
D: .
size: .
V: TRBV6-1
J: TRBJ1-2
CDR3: CASSTSREDYGYTF
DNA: TGTGCCAGCAGTACCTCCAGGGAGGACTATGGCTACACCTTC

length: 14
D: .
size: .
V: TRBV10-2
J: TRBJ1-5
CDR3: CASGGEIGNQPQHF
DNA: TGCGCCAGCGGGGGGGAAATAGGCAATCAGCCCCAGCATTTT

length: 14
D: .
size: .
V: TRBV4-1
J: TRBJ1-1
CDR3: CASSQEGRITEAFF
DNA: TGCGCCAGCAGCCAAGAGGGTCGGATCACTGAAGCTTTCTTT

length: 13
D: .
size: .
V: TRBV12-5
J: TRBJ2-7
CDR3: CASEGQGQDEQYF
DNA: TGTGCTAGTGAGGGCCAGGGTCAAGACGAGCAGTACTTC

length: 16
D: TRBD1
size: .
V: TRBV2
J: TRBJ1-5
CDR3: CASREVDRGRIQPQHF
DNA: TGTGCCAGCAGGGAGGTTGACAGGGGAAGGATTCAGCCCCAGCATTTT

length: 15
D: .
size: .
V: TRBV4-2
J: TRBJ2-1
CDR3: CASSPTGTRLNEQFF
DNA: TGTGCCAGCAGCCCTACAGGGACCCGTCTCAATGAGCAGTTCTTC

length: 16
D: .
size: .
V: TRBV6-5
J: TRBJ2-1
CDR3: CASSYRDPSSYNEQFF
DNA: TGTGCCAGCAGTTACCGGGACCCAAGCTCCTACAATGAGCAGTTCTTC

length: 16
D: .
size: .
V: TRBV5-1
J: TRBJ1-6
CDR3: CASSLVNRERDSPLHF
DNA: TGCGCCAGCAGCTTGGTTAACAGGGAGCGGGATTCACCCCTCCACTTT

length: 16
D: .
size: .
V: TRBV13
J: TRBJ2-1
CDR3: CASSLAAGGLNNEQFF
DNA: TGTGCCAGCAGCTTAGCCGCAGGGGGACTGAACAATGAGCAGTTCTTC

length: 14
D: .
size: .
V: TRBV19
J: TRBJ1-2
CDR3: CASSPRWERDGYTF
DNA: TGTGCCAGTAGTCCCCGGTGGGAAAGAGATGGCTACACCTTC

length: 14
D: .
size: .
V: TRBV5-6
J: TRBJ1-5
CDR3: CASSLGGSNQPQHF
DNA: TGTGCCAGCAGCTTGGGGGGGAGCAATCAGCCCCAGCATTTT

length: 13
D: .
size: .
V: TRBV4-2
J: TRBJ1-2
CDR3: CASSQDGVNGYTF
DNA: TGTGCCAGCAGCCAAGATGGAGTAAATGGCTACACCTTC

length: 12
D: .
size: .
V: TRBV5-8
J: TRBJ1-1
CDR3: CATELSGTEAFF
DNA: TGTGCCACCGAACTCTCGGGGACTGAAGCTTTCTTT

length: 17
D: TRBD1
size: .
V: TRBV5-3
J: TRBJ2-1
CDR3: CARRWDRGAPAYNEQFF
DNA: TGTGCCAGAAGATGGGACAGGGGAGCCCCGGCGTACAATGAGCAGTTCTTC

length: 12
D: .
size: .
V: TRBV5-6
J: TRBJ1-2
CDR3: CASSSGSYGYTF
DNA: TGTGCCAGCAGCTCGGGTTCATATGGCTACACCTTC

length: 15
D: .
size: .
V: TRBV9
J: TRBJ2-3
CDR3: CASSVQGAETDTQYF
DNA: TGTGCCAGCAGCGTCCAAGGGGCTGAGACAGATACGCAGTATTTT

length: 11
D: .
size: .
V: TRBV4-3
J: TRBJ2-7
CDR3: CASSAGSEQYF
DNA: TGCGCCAGCTCGGCGGGGAGCGAGCAGTACTTC

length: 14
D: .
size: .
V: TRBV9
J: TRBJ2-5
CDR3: CASSDRGIEATQYF
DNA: TGTGCCAGCAGCGATCGGGGTATCGAGGCGACCCAGTACTTC

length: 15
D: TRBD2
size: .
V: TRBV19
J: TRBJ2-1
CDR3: CASSLTSGRNNEQFF
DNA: TGTGCCAGTAGTCTCACTAGCGGGAGAAACAATGAGCAGTTCTTC

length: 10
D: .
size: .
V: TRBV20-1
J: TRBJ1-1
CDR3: CSATNTEAFF
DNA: TGCAGTGCTACGAACACTGAAGCTTTCTTT

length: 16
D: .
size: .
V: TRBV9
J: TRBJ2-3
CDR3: CASSVFSAGITDTQYF
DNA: TGTGCCAGCAGCGTTTTTTCCGCGGGAATCACAGATACGCAGTATTTT

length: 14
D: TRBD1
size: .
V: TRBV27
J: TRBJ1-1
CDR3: CASSLRGGGAEAFF
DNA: TGTGCCAGCAGTTTAAGAGGGGGCGGGGCCGAAGCTTTCTTT

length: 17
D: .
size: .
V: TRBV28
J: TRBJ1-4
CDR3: CASSLLGPGYVREKLFF
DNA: TGTGCCAGCAGTCTTCTGGGACCGGGGTACGTGAGGGAAAAACTGTTTTTT